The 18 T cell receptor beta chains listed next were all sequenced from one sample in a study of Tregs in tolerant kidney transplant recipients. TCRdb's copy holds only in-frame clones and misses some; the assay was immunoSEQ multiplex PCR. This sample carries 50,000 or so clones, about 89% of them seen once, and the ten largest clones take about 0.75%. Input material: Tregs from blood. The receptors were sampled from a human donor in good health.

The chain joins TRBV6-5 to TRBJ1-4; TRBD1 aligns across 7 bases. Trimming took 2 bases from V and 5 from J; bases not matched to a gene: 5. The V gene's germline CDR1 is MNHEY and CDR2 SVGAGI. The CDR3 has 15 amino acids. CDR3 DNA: TGTGCCAGCAGTTACCGAGGGGGCAGGAATGAAAAACTGTTTTTT. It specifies CASSYRGGRNEKLFF.

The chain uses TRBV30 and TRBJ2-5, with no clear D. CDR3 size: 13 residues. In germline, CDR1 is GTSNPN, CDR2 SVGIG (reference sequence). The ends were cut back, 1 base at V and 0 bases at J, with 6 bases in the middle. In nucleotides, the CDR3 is TGTGCCTGGAGTGCGGGTCACCAAGAGACCCAGTACTTC. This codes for CAWSAGHQETQYF.

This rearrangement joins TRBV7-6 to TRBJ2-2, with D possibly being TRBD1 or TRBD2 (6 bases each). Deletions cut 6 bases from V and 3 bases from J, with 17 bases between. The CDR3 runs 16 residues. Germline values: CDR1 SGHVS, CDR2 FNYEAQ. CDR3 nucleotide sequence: TGTGCCAGCAGGGTGGAGGGCAGGGGCGACACCGGGGAGCTGTTTTTT. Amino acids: CASRVEGRGDTGELFF.

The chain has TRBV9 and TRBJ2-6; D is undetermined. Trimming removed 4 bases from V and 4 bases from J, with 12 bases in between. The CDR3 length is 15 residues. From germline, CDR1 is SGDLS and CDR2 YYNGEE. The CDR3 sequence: CASSPRRHGANVLTF. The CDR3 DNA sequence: TGTGCCAGCAGCCCCCGTCGTCACGGGGCCAACGTCCTGACTTTC.

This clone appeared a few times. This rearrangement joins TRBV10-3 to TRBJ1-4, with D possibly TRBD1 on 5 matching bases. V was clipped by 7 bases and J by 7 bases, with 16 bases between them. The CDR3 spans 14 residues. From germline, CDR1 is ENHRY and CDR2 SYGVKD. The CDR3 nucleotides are TGTGCCATCACCTCGGGACGCGAGGGTGAAAAACTGTTTTTT. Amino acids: CAITSGREGEKLFF.

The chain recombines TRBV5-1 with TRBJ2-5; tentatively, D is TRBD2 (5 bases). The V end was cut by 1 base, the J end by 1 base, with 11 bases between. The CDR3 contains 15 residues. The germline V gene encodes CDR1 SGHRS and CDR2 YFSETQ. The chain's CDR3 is CASSLSRRLQETQYF. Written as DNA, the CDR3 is TGCGCCAGCAGCTTGAGCAGGAGGCTCCAAGAGACCCAGTACTTC.

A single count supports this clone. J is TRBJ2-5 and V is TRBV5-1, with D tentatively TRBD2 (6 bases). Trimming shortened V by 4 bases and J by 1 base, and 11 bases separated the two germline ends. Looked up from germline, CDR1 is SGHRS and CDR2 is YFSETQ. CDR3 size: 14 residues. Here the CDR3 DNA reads TGCGCCAGCAGCATTTCTAGCGTCCAAGAGACCCAGTACTTC. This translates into CASSISSVQETQYF.

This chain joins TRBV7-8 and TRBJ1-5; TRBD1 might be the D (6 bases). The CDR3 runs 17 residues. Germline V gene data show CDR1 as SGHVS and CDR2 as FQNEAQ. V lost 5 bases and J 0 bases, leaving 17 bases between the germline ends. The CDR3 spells CASSPNREGVSNQPQHF. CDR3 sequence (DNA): TGTGCCAGCAGCCCCAACAGGGAGGGGGTTAGCAATCAGCCCCAGCATTTT.

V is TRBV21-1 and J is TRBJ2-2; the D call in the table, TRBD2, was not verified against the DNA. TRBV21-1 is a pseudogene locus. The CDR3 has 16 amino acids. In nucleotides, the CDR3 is TGTGCCAGCAGCCCTCGGACTAGCGGGGTTGACGGGGAGCTGTTTTTT. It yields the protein CASSPRTSGVDGELFF.

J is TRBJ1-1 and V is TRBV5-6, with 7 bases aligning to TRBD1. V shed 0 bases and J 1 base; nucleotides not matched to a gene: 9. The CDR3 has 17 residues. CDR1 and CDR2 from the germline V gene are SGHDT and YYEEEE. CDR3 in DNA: TGTGCCAGCAGCTTGGAGGGGGCCAGGGGCCAGAACACTGAAGCTTTCTTT. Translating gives CASSLEGARGQNTEAFF.

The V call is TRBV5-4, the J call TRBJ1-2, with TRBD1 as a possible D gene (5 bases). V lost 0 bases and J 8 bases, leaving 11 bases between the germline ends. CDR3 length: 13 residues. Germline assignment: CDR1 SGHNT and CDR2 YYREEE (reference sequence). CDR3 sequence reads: CASSLVGVEGYTF. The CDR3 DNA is TGTGCCAGCAGCTTGGTAGGGGTCGAAGGCTACACCTTC.

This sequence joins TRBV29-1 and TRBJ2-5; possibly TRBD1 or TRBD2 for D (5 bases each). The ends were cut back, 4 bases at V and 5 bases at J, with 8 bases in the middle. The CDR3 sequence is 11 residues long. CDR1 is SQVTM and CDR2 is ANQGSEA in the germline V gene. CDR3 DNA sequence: TGCAGCGTTGCAGGGAGTGAGACCCAGTACTTC. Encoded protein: CSVAGSETQYF.

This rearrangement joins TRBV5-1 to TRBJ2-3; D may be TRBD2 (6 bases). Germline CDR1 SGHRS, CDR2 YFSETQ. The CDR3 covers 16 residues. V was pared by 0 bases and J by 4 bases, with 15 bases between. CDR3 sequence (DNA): TGCGCCAGCAGCTTGGCCGCGGGACTCCCAGCAGATACGCAGTATTTT. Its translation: CASSLAAGLPADTQYF. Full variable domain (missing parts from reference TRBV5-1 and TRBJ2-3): KAGVTQTPRYLIKTRGQQVTLSCSPISGHRSVSWYQQTPGQGLQFLFEYFSETQRNKGNFPGRFSGRQFSNSRSEMNVSTLELGDSALYLCASSLAAGLPADTQYFGPGTRLTVL.

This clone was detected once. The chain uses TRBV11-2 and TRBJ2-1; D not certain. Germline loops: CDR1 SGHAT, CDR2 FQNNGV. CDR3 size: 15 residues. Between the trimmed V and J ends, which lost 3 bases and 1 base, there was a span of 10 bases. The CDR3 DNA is TGTGCCAGCAGCTTTCGCCAAGGGTCCTACAATGAGCAGTTCTTC. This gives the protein CASSFRQGSYNEQFF.

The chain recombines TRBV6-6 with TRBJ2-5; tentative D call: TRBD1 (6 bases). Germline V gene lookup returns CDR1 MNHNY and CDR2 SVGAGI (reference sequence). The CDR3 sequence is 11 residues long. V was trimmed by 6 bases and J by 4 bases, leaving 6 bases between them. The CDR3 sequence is CASSRGETQYF. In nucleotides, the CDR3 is TGTGCCAGCAGCAGGGGAGAGACCCAGTACTTC.

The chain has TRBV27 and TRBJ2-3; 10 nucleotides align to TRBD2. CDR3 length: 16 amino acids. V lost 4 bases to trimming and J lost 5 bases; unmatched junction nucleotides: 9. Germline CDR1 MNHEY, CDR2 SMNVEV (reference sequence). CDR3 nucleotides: TGTGCCAGCAGTTACCCAGCGGGGGGGCTTGGAGATACGCAGTATTTT. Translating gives CASSYPAGGLGDTQYF.

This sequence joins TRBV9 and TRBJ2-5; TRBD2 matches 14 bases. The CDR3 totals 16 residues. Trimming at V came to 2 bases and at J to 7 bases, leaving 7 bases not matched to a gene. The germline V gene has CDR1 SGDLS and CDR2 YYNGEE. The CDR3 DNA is TGTGCCAGCAGCGTGGGACTAGCGGGAGAGGGAGGGACCCAGTACTTC. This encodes CASSVGLAGEGGTQYF. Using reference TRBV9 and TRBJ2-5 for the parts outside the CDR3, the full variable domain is DSGVTQTPKHLITATGQRVTLRCSPRSGDLSVYWYQQSLDQGLQFLIQYYNGEERAKGNILERFSAQQFPDLHSELNLSSLELGDSALYFCASSVGLAGEGGTQYFGPGTRLLVL.

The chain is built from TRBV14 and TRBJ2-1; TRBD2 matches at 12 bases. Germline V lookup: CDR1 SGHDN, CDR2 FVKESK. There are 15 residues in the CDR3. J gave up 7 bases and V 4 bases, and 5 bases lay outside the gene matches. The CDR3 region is CASSLASGGANEQFF. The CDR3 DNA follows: TGTGCCAGCAGCCTTGCTAGCGGGGGGGCAAATGAGCAGTTCTTC.